Listed below are T cell receptor beta chains from one sample, sequenced in a study of T cell repertoires in cytomegalovirus infection. Each CDR3 protein is one row after TCRdb ran MiXCR on the reads. The sample lists 200,000 or so distinct CDR3 sequences, approximately 20% occurring once. Sequencing input: PBMCs. The source of these receptors is a human donor in good health (CMV status not recorded). Some clones in this sample may be carry-over from other donors' samples. The CDR3 runs from the conserved cysteine through the conserved F or W. Each record gives: V gene, J gene, clone size, D gene, CDR3 protein, CDR3 DNA. D genes are given only for firm matches. Size values are once, few and many counts, or a class for expanded clones, and some rows have none.

V gene: TRBV15
J gene: TRBJ2-7
clone size: few
D gene: .
CDR3 protein: CATSRDMRFSSYEQYF
CDR3 DNA: TGTGCCACCAGCAGAGATATGCGGTTTAGCTCCTACGAGCAGTACTTC

V gene: TRBV6-2/TRBV6-3
J gene: TRBJ2-1
clone size: .
D gene: .
CDR3 protein: CASSKTLLRDEQFF
CDR3 DNA: TGTGCCAGCAGTAAGACCCTCCTTAGGGATGAGCAGTTCTTC

V gene: TRBV2
J gene: TRBJ1-5
clone size: few
D gene: .
CDR3 protein: CASMKEQNSNQPQHF
CDR3 DNA: TGTGCCAGCATGAAGGAACAGAATAGCAATCAGCCCCAGCATTTT

V gene: TRBV6-1
J gene: TRBJ2-2
clone size: many
D gene: TRBD2
CDR3 protein: CASRTSGRYTGELFF
CDR3 DNA: TGTGCCAGCAGAACTAGCGGGAGGTACACCGGGGAGCTGTTTTTT

V gene: TRBV7-2
J gene: TRBJ2-1
clone size: many
D gene: .
CDR3 protein: CASSLAGDTGEQFF
CDR3 DNA: TGTGCCAGCAGCTTAGCGGGAGACACGGGGGAGCAGTTCTTC

V gene: TRBV5-6
J gene: TRBJ2-7
clone size: few
D gene: TRBD1
CDR3 protein: CASRPPGQGTNEQYF
CDR3 DNA: TGTGCCAGCAGACCACCGGGACAGGGGACAAACGAGCAGTACTTC

V gene: TRBV10-1
J gene: TRBJ2-1
clone size: few
D gene: .
CDR3 protein: CASSERASPYNEQFF
CDR3 DNA: TGCGCCAGCAGTGAGAGAGCCTCCCCCTACAATGAGCAGTTCTTC

V gene: TRBV19
J gene: TRBJ1-1
clone size: .
D gene: .
CDR3 protein: CASSGFRTEAFF
CDR3 DNA: TGTGCCAGTTCAGGGTTTCGAACTGAAGCTTTCTTT

V gene: TRBV29-1
J gene: TRBJ2-3
clone size: few
D gene: TRBD2
CDR3 protein: CSVEVAGGDTQYF
CDR3 DNA: TGCAGCGTTGAAGTAGCGGGAGGGGATACGCAGTATTTT

V gene: TRBV5-1
J gene: TRBJ2-5
clone size: few
D gene: .
CDR3 protein: CASSWAGGETQYF
CDR3 DNA: TGCGCCAGCAGCTGGGCAGGGGGGGAGACCCAGTACTTC

V gene: TRBV12-3/TRBV12-4
J gene: TRBJ2-3
clone size: .
D gene: TRBD2
CDR3 protein: CASSSHRGGVADTQYF
CDR3 DNA: TGTGCCAGCAGTTCACACCGGGGGGGAGTGGCAGATACGCAGTATTTT

V gene: TRBV12-3/TRBV12-4
J gene: TRBJ2-1
clone size: few
D gene: .
CDR3 protein: CASSLFREQFF
CDR3 DNA: TGTGCCAGCAGTTTATTCCGAGAGCAGTTCTTC

V gene: TRBV28
J gene: TRBJ2-4
clone size: .
D gene: .
CDR3 protein: CASSSLGDPTNF
CDR3 DNA: TGTGCCAGCAGTTCATTAGGGGACCCTACTAACTTC

V gene: TRBV6-5
J gene: TRBJ2-3
clone size: .
D gene: .
CDR3 protein: CASSYSILQVTDTQYF
CDR3 DNA: TGTGCCAGCAGTTACTCGATTTTACAGGTCACAGATACGCAGTATTTT

V gene: TRBV5-8
J gene: TRBJ1-1
clone size: few
D gene: .
CDR3 protein: CASSLAGQWDGNTEAFF
CDR3 DNA: TGTGCCAGCAGCTTGGCCGGACAGTGGGACGGGAACACTGAAGCTTTCTTT

V gene: TRBV27
J gene: TRBJ1-1
clone size: .
D gene: .
CDR3 protein: CASSFNQGNTEAFF
CDR3 DNA: TGTGCCAGCAGTTTTAATCAGGGGAACACTGAAGCTTTCTTT

V gene: TRBV5-1
J gene: TRBJ2-7
clone size: many
D gene: .
CDR3 protein: CASSWGVGGSYEQYF
CDR3 DNA: TGCGCCAGCAGCTGGGGGGTCGGGGGATCCTACGAGCAGTACTTC

V gene: TRBV9
J gene: TRBJ2-7
clone size: .
D gene: TRBD1
CDR3 protein: CASSATGSAYEQYF
CDR3 DNA: TGTGCCAGCAGCGCGACAGGGTCTGCCTACGAGCAGTACTTC

V gene: TRBV20-1
J gene: TRBJ2-5
clone size: .
D gene: .
CDR3 protein: CSASGIQETQYF
CDR3 DNA: TGCAGTGCTAGCGGTATCCAAGAGACCCAGTACTTC